Shown below are 5 T cell receptor beta chains from a single sample sequenced in a study of Tregs in tolerant kidney transplant recipients. Profiling relied on immunoSEQ multiplex PCR, and the TCRdb table lists in-frame clones only, not all of them. This table has tens of thousands of clones, about four fifths appearing once. Sequenced material: CD4+ T cells from blood. The origin of the receptors is a human donor in good health.

The V and J genes are TRBV5-1 and TRBJ2-1, with a weak D call TRBD1 (5 bases). Germline values: CDR1 SGHRS, CDR2 YFSETQ. The CDR3 contains 15 residues. Trimming took 1 base from V and 8 from J, leaving 16 bases between them. In nucleotides, the CDR3 is TGCGCCAGCAGCTTGAGCCCCGGCAGGGTAGATGAGCAGTTCTTC. Encoded protein: CASSLSPGRVDEQFF. Combining the CDR3 with reference TRBV5-1 and TRBJ2-1 gives the whole variable domain KAGVTQTPRYLIKTRGQQVTLSCSPISGHRSVSWYQQTPGQGLQFLFEYFSETQRNKGNFPGRFSGRQFSNSRSEMNVSTLELGDSALYLCASSLSPGRVDEQFFGPGTRLTVL.

The chain joins TRBV20-1 to TRBJ2-3, with D possibly TRBD2 on 6 matching bases. CDR1 is DFQATT and CDR2 is SNEGSKA in the germline V gene (reference sequence). Deletions cut 8 bases from V and 2 bases from J, with 8 bases between. The CDR3 runs to 11 residues. CDR3 sequence: CSSGHTDTQYF. The CDR3 DNA reads as TGCAGTAGCGGGCACACAGATACGCAGTATTTT.

V and J are TRBV11-3 and TRBJ2-3; unclear D gene. This CDR3 has 14 residues. V lost 1 base and J 5 bases, leaving 10 bases between the germline ends. Germline CDR1 is SGHNT and CDR2 is YENEEA. The CDR3 region is CASSLVRLGDTQYF. The CDR3 bases are TGTGCCAGCAGCTTAGTTCGCCTCGGAGATACGCAGTATTTT. Filled out from reference TRBV11-3 and TRBJ2-3, the complete variable domain reads EAGVVQSPRYKIIEKKQPVAFWCNPISGHNTLYWYLQNLGQGPELLIRYENEEAVDDSQLPKDRFSAERLKGVDSTLKIQPAELGDSAVYLCASSLVRLGDTQYFGPGTRLTVL.

This clone appeared a single time. This chain joins TRBV5-1 and TRBJ2-6; no reliable D call. Trimming left V 4 bases short and J 0 bases short, with 5 bases between. Looked up from germline, CDR1 is SGHRS and CDR2 is YFSETQ. The CDR3 contains 14 residues. The DNA of the CDR3 is TGCGCCAGCAGCCTGGACTCTGGGGCCAACGTCCTGACTTTC. Protein product: CASSLDSGANVLTF.

The chain links TRBV18 to TRBJ2-7; no reliable D call. The V gene's germline CDR1 is KGHSH and CDR2 LQKENI. The germline V and J ends were trimmed by 4 bases and 6 bases, with 19 bases remaining between them. The CDR3 runs 15 residues. The CDR3 protein is CASSQPPGLWGEQYF. The DNA of the CDR3 is TGTGCCAGCTCACAACCGCCTGGCCTCTGGGGCGAGCAGTACTTC.